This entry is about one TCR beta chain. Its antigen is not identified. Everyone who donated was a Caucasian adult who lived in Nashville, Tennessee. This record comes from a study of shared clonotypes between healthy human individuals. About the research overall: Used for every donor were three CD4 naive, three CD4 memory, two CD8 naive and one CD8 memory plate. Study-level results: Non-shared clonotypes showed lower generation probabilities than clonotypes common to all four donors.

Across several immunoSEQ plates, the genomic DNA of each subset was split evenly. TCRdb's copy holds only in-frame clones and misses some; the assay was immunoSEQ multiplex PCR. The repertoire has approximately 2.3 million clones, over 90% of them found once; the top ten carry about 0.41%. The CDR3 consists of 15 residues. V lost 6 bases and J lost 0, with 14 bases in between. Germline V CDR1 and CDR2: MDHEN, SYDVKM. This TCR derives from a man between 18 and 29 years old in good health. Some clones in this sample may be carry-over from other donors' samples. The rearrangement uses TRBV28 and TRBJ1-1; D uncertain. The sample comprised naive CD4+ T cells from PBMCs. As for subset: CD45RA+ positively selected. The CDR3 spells CASRPGRVLNTEAFF. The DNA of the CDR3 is TGTGCCAGCAGGCCTGGGAGGGTCTTGAACACTGAAGCTTTCTTT.